Listed below are T cell receptor beta chains from one sample, sequenced in a study of PD-L1 blockade in urothelial cancer. Data came from immunoSEQ multiplex PCR; TCRdb stores just in-frame clones and leaves some out. Of tens of thousands of clones in the sample, more than 75% were seen once. The source material was PBMCs, sampled around atezolizumab (anti-PD-L1) treatment. The receptors were sampled from a man aged 65 to 79 with urothelial cancer. CDR3s include the opening cysteine and the closing phenylalanine or tryptophan. The order of the fields is V gene, D gene, J gene, clone size, CDR3 protein, CDR3 DNA. D genes are given only for firm matches. Only some rows state a clone size, as once, few, many or a class for expanded clones.

>TRBV7-9|TRBD2|TRBJ2-3|-
CASSLATSGSTDTQYF
TGTGCCAGCAGCTTAGCGACTAGCGGAAGCACAGATACGCAGTATTTT
>TRBV9|-|TRBJ2-5|-
CASSVEAGERETQYF
TGTGCCAGCAGCGTAGAAGCCGGGGAAAGAGAGACCCAGTACTTC
>TRBV19|-|TRBJ1-2|-
CASKLSTGNGYTF
TGTGCCAGTAAACTATCCACAGGGAATGGCTACACCTTC
>TRBV7-8|-|TRBJ1-1|-
CASSSSSSWTEAFF
TGTGCCAGCAGCTCGTCTTCGAGTTGGACTGAAGCTTTCTTT
>TRBV18|TRBD2|TRBJ2-7|-
CASSPGLAGAGYEQYF
TGTGCCAGCTCACCGGGACTAGCGGGGGCCGGGTACGAGCAGTACTTC
>TRBV6-6|TRBD2|TRBJ2-7|-
CASSKRTSGTYEQYF
TGTGCCAGCTCCAAGCGAACTAGCGGAACTTACGAGCAGTACTTC
>TRBV6-6|TRBD2|TRBJ2-7|-
CASSYLGGSYEQYF
TGTGCCAGCAGTTACTTGGGAGGGAGCTACGAGCAGTACTTC
>TRBV9|-|TRBJ2-5|-
CASSVDPGVGVETQYF
TGTGCCAGCAGCGTAGACCCGGGGGTGGGGGTAGAGACCCAGTACTTC
>TRBV5-4|TRBD2|TRBJ2-1|-
CASSLRGSGGRAHEQFF
TGTGCCAGCAGCTTGAGGGGGTCGGGCGGGAGGGCCCATGAGCAGTTCTTC
>TRBV11-2|-|TRBJ1-1|-
CASSIQGTEAFF
TGTGCCAGCAGCATACAGGGCACTGAAGCTTTCTTT
>TRBV28|-|TRBJ1-1|-
CASNLLGGRTEAFF
TGTGCCAGCAACCTCTTGGGGGGGCGAACTGAAGCTTTCTTT
>TRBV15|-|TRBJ2-7|once
CATRSPSSYEQYF
TGTGCCACCAGGTCTCCGAGCTCCTACGAGCAGTACTTC
>TRBV7-2|-|TRBJ2-1|-
CASSPGSYNEQFF
TGTGCCAGCAGCCCGGGTTCCTACAATGAGCAGTTCTTC
>TRBV19|-|TRBJ2-6|-
CASSTSSSGANVLTF
TGTGCCAGTAGTACGTCGTCCTCTGGGGCCAACGTCCTGACTTTC
>TRBV29-1|-|TRBJ2-5|-
CSVERAGQETQYF
TGCAGCGTTGAGAGGGCGGGGCAAGAGACCCAGTACTTC
>TRBV5-4|-|TRBJ2-1|-
CASSLRGSSYNEQFF
TGTGCCAGCAGCTTGAGAGGGAGCTCCTACAATGAGCAGTTCTTC
>TRBV11-2|TRBD1|TRBJ1-2|-
CASSLRQGANYGYTF
TGTGCCAGCAGCCTAAGACAGGGGGCTAACTATGGCTACACCTTC
>TRBV5-1|TRBD2|TRBJ2-5|-
CASSQGLAETQYF
TGCGCCAGCAGCCAAGGACTAGCTGAGACCCAGTACTTC
>TRBV7-8|-|TRBJ2-7|-
CASSLAADSEQYF
TGTGCCAGCAGCTTAGCGGCGGACTCCGAGCAGTACTTC
>TRBV7-2|-|TRBJ2-7|once
CASSSRGAYEQYF
TGTGCCAGCAGCTCCCGGGGAGCCTACGAGCAGTACTTC
>TRBV9|TRBD2|TRBJ2-1|-
CASSVAPGTSGTNEQFF
TGTGCCAGCAGCGTAGCCCCCGGGACTAGCGGGACGAATGAGCAGTTCTTC
>TRBV5-4|-|TRBJ1-6|-
CASSTQGGDNSPLHF
TGTGCCAGCAGCACTCAGGGTGGGGATAATTCACCCCTCCACTTT
>TRBV7-9|TRBD1|TRBJ2-7|-
CASSLMQGTGEQYF
TGTGCCAGCAGCTTAATGCAGGGGACAGGCGAGCAGTACTTC
>TRBV27|-|TRBJ1-2|-
CASSFRGGNGYTF
TGTGCCAGCAGTTTTCGGGGGGGGAATGGCTACACCTTC
>TRBV5-4|TRBD1|TRBJ1-2|few
CASRPGQGADYGYTF
TGTGCCAGCAGGCCGGGACAGGGGGCTGACTATGGCTACACCTTC
>TRBV9|TRBD1|TRBJ1-1|-
CASSGRQGGTEAFF
TGTGCCAGCAGCGGTAGACAGGGGGGGACTGAAGCTTTCTTT
>TRBV6-1|TRBD1|TRBJ2-1|-
CAGRQGLYNEQFF
TGTGCCGGTAGACAGGGGCTTTACAATGAGCAGTTCTTC
>TRBV18|-|TRBJ1-4|-
CASTGSNEKLFF
TGTGCCAGCACCGGGAGTAATGAAAAACTGTTTTTT
>TRBV7-2|-|TRBJ2-4|-
CASSLDSNIQYF
TGTGCCAGCAGCCTTGACTCAAACATTCAGTACTTC